The rows below give T cell receptor beta chains drawn from one sample of a study of T cell repertoires in cytomegalovirus infection. These receptors have no known antigen. Each CDR3 protein is one row after TCRdb ran MiXCR on the reads. The sample carries 650,000 to 900,000 distinct CDR3 sequences, around a third recorded once. The specimen was cultured CD8+ T cells from PBMCs, collected from culture after CMV antigen stimulation. The source of these receptors is a human donor in good health (CMV status not recorded). Some clones in this sample may be carry-over from other donors' samples. Each CDR3 is given with its conserved first and last residue. D genes are given only for firm matches. Part of the rows lack a size; the others show once, few, many or a class for expanded clones.

cdr3_nt	cdr3_aa	clone_size	j_call	d_call	v_call
TGTGCCAGCAGCCAAGATGGGCTTACCTATTCCTATAATTCACCCCTCCACTTT	CASSQDGLTYSYNSPLHF	NA	TRBJ1-6	NA	TRBV14
TGTGCCAGCAGCCCCTACCCTACAGGAGTCCCGGAACTGTTTTTT	CASSPYPTGVPELFF	NA	TRBJ1-4	NA	TRBV12-3/TRBV12-4
TGTGCCAGCAGCTTAAAAAGGGGCGGCAGAAACCCTTTCTTT	CASSLKRGGRNPFF	NA	TRBJ1-1	NA	TRBV7-3
TGTGCCAGTAGTTCCGCAGGTGCCTACGAGCAGTACTTC	CASSSAGAYEQYF	NA	TRBJ2-7	NA	TRBV19
TGTGCCAGCAGACAAGGGGTAAACACTGAAGCTTTCTTT	CASRQGVNTEAFF	NA	TRBJ1-1	NA	TRBV6-5
TGTGCCAGCAGCTTAGATATAGGGAGTAGCTATGGCTACACCTTC	CASSLDIGSSYGYTF	many	TRBJ1-2	NA	TRBV7-6
TGTGCCACCCTCGGGGGGCTGGGCAATGAGCAGTTCTTC	CATLGGLGNEQFF	NA	TRBJ2-1	NA	TRBV19
TGTGCCAGCAGCCAAGGACGGAGCGACAACTATGGCTACACCTTC	CASSQGRSDNYGYTF	NA	TRBJ1-2	NA	TRBV7-9
TGTGTCAGCAGCTGGTTGGAGAGCAATCAGCCCCAGTATTTT	CVSSWLESNQPQYF	NA	TRBJ2-3	NA	TRBV5-5
TGTGCCAGCAATCCAACAGTGGATATAGAAAAACTGTTTTTT	CASNPTVDIEKLFF	NA	TRBJ1-4	NA	TRBV28
TGTGCTAGTGGTTTTACCCACGGGGGCGAAAGGATGGACACTGAAGCTTTCTTT	CASGFTHGGERMDTEAFF	few	TRBJ1-1	NA	TRBV12-5
TGTGCCAGCAGTTTATCTGCGGATAGGGAGACCCAGTACTTC	CASSLSADRETQYF	few	TRBJ2-5	NA	TRBV27
TGTGCCAGCAGCTCAGAAGAGGGGTATTATGAGGACACCGGGGAGCTGTTTTTT	CASSSEEGYYEDTGELFF	few	TRBJ2-2	NA	TRBV7-9
TGTGCCACCAGCAGAGAAGAGAAAGGGCGGGAAGGAGAAGCTTTCTTT	CATSREEKGREGEAFF	few	TRBJ1-1	NA	TRBV15
TGCAGCGTTACAGGGGTCCGAAACACCGGGGAGCTGTTTTTT	CSVTGVRNTGELFF	NA	TRBJ2-2	TRBD1	TRBV29-1
TGTGCCAGCAATTGGGCAGACTCCTACAATGAGCAGTTCTTC	CASNWADSYNEQFF	NA	TRBJ2-1	NA	TRBV27
TGTGCCAGCAGCTTAATCCAGGGGCAGGTGCGGCGGAATGAGCAGTTCTTC	CASSLIQGQVRRNEQFF	many	TRBJ2-1	NA	TRBV7-9
TGTGCCAGCAGATCAGGGGCAACTAATGAAAAACTGTTTTTT	CASRSGATNEKLFF	few	TRBJ1-4	NA	TRBV7-9
TGCGCCAGCAGCCAAGATCAGTTCGTAGCAGCCGTCCCCTATGGCTACACCTTC	CASSQDQFVAAVPYGYTF	few	TRBJ1-2	NA	TRBV4-1
TGTGCCAGCTCACGCCCATCAACTTCAGACTCTGGAAACACCATATATTTT	CASSRPSTSDSGNTIYF	NA	TRBJ1-3	NA	TRBV18
TGTGCCAGCAGTTTATACGGCAGGGGCGACGAAAAACTGTTTTTT	CASSLYGRGDEKLFF	few	TRBJ1-4	NA	TRBV27
TGTGCCAGCAGTCCTGGTAGAAGCTTCACAGATACGCAGTATTTT	CASSPGRSFTDTQYF	NA	TRBJ2-3	NA	TRBV28
TGTGCCAGCAGCCAAGGGGGCCTTCCGGGATCCACTACAGATACGCAGTATTTT	CASSQGGLPGSTTDTQYF	NA	TRBJ2-3	NA	TRBV14
TGTGCCAGCAGCAGGGACCCCCTTAGCAATCAGCCCCAGCATTTT	CASSRDPLSNQPQHF	few	TRBJ1-5	NA	TRBV27
TGTGCCAGGGGCCAGGAGTCCTACGAGCAGTACTTC	CARGQESYEQYF	NA	TRBJ2-7	NA	TRBV2
TGTGCCAGCAGTACAGGGGGCGGTCAGCCCCAGCATTTT	CASSTGGGQPQHF	few	TRBJ1-5	TRBD1	TRBV12-3/TRBV12-4
TGTGCCAGCAAAGACCTGCCAAATGAAAAACTGTTTTTT	CASKDLPNEKLFF	NA	TRBJ1-4	NA	TRBV2
TGTGCCAGCAGTCCGACAGGGCCGGATGAGCAGTTCTTC	CASSPTGPDEQFF	few	TRBJ2-1	TRBD1	TRBV28
TGTGCCAGTAGTACCTGGGACACGAACACTGAAGCTTTCTTT	CASSTWDTNTEAFF	NA	TRBJ1-1	NA	TRBV19
TGTGCCAGTAGGGGGAAGGGGGTGCACGGGGAGCTGTTTTTT	CASRGKGVHGELFF	NA	TRBJ2-2	NA	TRBV19
TGTGCCACCAGCAGAGATTTGGGGATGGGCGGCTACACCTTC	CATSRDLGMGGYTF	NA	TRBJ1-2	NA	TRBV15
TGTGCCAGCAGCCCGCTAGACAGTAACACTGAAGCTTTCTTT	CASSPLDSNTEAFF	many	TRBJ1-1	NA	TRBV3-1
TGTGCCAGCACCCTCTGGACAGGGAGCCACGAGCAGTACTTC	CASTLWTGSHEQYF	NA	TRBJ2-7	TRBD1	TRBV27
TGTGCCAGCAGTCCAGGACAGGGTTGGACTGAAGCTTTCTTT	CASSPGQGWTEAFF	many	TRBJ1-1	TRBD1	TRBV6-2/TRBV6-3
TGTGCCAGCAGTGACCTAGGTGAGCAGTTCTTC	CASSDLGEQFF	few	TRBJ2-1	NA	TRBV6-1
TGTGCCAGCAGCCTCCGGTCCGTCTATAATTCACCCCTCCACTTT	CASSLRSVYNSPLHF	NA	TRBJ1-6	NA	TRBV7-9
TGTGCCAGCAGGGGCGGGGACAGGTACTATAATTCACCCCTCCACTTT	CASRGGDRYYNSPLHF	few	TRBJ1-6	TRBD1	TRBV28
TGTGCCAGCAGTTACTCTCAGGAGGCGTACGAGCAGTACTTC	CASSYSQEAYEQYF	NA	TRBJ2-7	NA	TRBV6-5
TGTGCCAGTTCACTAGACCTCACCGGGGAGCTGTTTTTT	CASSLDLTGELFF	NA	TRBJ2-2	NA	TRBV19
TGTGTCAGCAGCTTGATGACTAGCGGGGTCTACCAGACCCAGTACTTC	CVSSLMTSGVYQTQYF	NA	TRBJ2-5	TRBD2	TRBV7-8
TGTGCCAGCAGCCACAGGGGCGCCCCGTATGGCTACACCTTC	CASSHRGAPYGYTF	NA	TRBJ1-2	TRBD1	TRBV6-8
TGTGCCAGCAGCGTAGTGGACAGAACCTACAATGAGCAGTTCTTC	CASSVVDRTYNEQFF	NA	TRBJ2-1	NA	TRBV9
TGTGCCAGCAGCCAAGGGAGGCAAGAGACCCAGTACTTC	CASSQGRQETQYF	few	TRBJ2-5	NA	TRBV9
TGTGCCAGCAGCTCAGGGGGGATATGGACTGAAGCTTTCTTT	CASSSGGIWTEAFF	NA	TRBJ1-1	TRBD1	TRBV7-2
TGTGCCAGCAGCCCCCATGGTATGGGCACCGGGGAGCTGTTTTTT	CASSPHGMGTGELFF	few	TRBJ2-2	NA	TRBV7-3
TGTGCCAGCAGTTTAATGGGACAGAGTAGCTATGGCTACACCTTC	CASSLMGQSSYGYTF	NA	TRBJ1-2	TRBD1	TRBV12-3/TRBV12-4
TGTGCCAGCAGCTTGTGGGATAAAAAAGGAAATGAAAAACTGTTTTTT	CASSLWDKKGNEKLFF	few	TRBJ1-4	NA	TRBV5-5
TGTGCCATCCGGACAGAGCAAGAGACCCAGTACTTC	CAIRTEQETQYF	NA	TRBJ2-5	NA	TRBV10-3
TGTGCCAGCAGCAAAACCGGGACAGGGGACACTGAAGCTTTCTTT	CASSKTGTGDTEAFF	NA	TRBJ1-1	TRBD1	TRBV5-5
TGTGCCAGCAGCGAGAGACCGGACAGGGCTTCCTACAATGAGCAGTTCTTC	CASSERPDRASYNEQFF	NA	TRBJ2-1	TRBD1	TRBV9
TGTGCCAGCAGACCCGGACCCGCATTGGGAGAGACCCAGTACTTC	CASRPGPALGETQYF	few	TRBJ2-5	NA	TRBV28
TGTGCCAGCAGTTACGATTGGGGGGGGACCTACAATGAGCAGTTCTTC	CASSYDWGGTYNEQFF	few	TRBJ2-1	TRBD2	TRBV6-6
TGTGCCAGCAGCCCTAGACAGGGCGGTGCAACTAATGAAAAACTGTTTTTT	CASSPRQGGATNEKLFF	many	TRBJ1-4	TRBD1	TRBV7-8
TGTGCCAGCAGCTTAGGCCTAGGAGAGTATTTT	CASSLGLGEYF	few	TRBJ2-3	NA	TRBV7-2
TGTGCCAGTAGTATCGGAGGGGGCGGCAATCAGCCCCAGCATTTT	CASSIGGGGNQPQHF	few	TRBJ1-5	TRBD1	TRBV19
TGTGCCAGCAGCCCGGGATGGGGGGGAACCGGGGAGCTGTTTTTT	CASSPGWGGTGELFF	few	TRBJ2-2	TRBD2	TRBV11-3
TGCAGTGCTAGAAGGACAGGGGACGGAAATGAAAAACTGTTTTTT	CSARRTGDGNEKLFF	few	TRBJ1-4	TRBD1	TRBV20-1
TGTGCCAGCAGCCAAGGCGCCTCGGGGCCGTACCAAGAGACCCAGTACTTC	CASSQGASGPYQETQYF	few	TRBJ2-5	NA	TRBV3-1
TGTGCCAGCAGTTACTCTGGGGACACGACTTTCAACTATGGCTACACCTTC	CASSYSGDTTFNYGYTF	NA	TRBJ1-2	NA	TRBV6-2/TRBV6-3